The 7 T cell receptor beta chains below were found in one sample sequenced in a study of high-grade serous ovarian cancer treatment subgroups. The repertoire was sequenced with immunoSEQ multiplex PCR; TCRdb's copy has only in-frame clones and lacks some. The sample contains about 6,800 clones, about 79% of which appear only once. Tumor samples were taken before definitive surgery or chemotherapy. The sample was tumor tissue. Source of these receptors: a human donor with high-grade serous ovarian cancer.

This chain connects TRBV11-2 to TRBJ1-4; possibly TRBD1 for D (5 bases). V was trimmed by 0 bases and J by 5 bases, leaving 19 bases between them. Germline assignment: CDR1 SGHAT and CDR2 FQNNGV. The CDR3 covers 18 residues. The CDR3 loop reads CASSLDLLSVGGNEKLFF. DNA of the CDR3: TGTGCCAGCAGCTTAGATCTTCTGTCAGTGGGGGGAAATGAAAAACTGTTTTTT.

CDR3: CASLPRMENTEAFF. The CDR3 nucleotides read TGTGCCAGCCTCCCCCGTATGGAAAACACTGAAGCTTTCTTT. This chain joins TRBV6-6 and TRBJ1-1, with D hard to call. CDR3 length: 14 residues. Trimming shortened V by 8 bases and J by 2 bases, and 15 bases separated the two germline ends. Germline V gene lookup returns CDR1 MNHNY and CDR2 SVGAGI (reference sequence).

This chain connects TRBV11-2 to TRBJ1-6; tentative D call: TRBD1 (5 bases). V gave up 5 bases and J gave up 6 bases, with 14 bases separating them. This CDR3 spans 15 amino acids. Germline V gives CDR1 SGHAT, CDR2 FQNNGV. For the CDR3, the DNA is TGTGCCAGCAGCGCTAGGGGCCGGCTTAATTCACCCCTCCACTTT. It specifies CASSARGRLNSPLHF.

The rearrangement links TRBV5-8 to TRBJ1-1; a possible D gene is TRBD1 (5 bases). This CDR3 is 15 amino acids long. V lost 4 bases, J lost 6 bases, and 19 bases lay in between. CDR1 is SGHTS and CDR2 is YDEGEE in the germline V gene. DNA for the CDR3: TGTGCCAGCAGCCTGGGGCGGCTTCGATCCCCTGAAGCTTTCTTT. It codes for CASSLGRLRSPEAFF.

CDR3 protein: CASSLSPRLAVGEQFF. The CDR3 DNA follows: TGTGCCAGCAGCTTATCTCCGAGGCTAGCGGTGGGTGAGCAGTTCTTC. V is TRBV7-6 and J is TRBJ2-1; 7 bases fit TRBD2. In germline, CDR1 is SGHVS, CDR2 FNYEAQ. The length of the CDR3 is 16 residues. V gave up 2 bases and J gave up 9 bases; unmatched junction bases: 13.

CDR3 region: CATSRGWTGSETQYF. DNA for the CDR3: TGTGCCACCAGCAGGGGGTGGACAGGGTCGGAGACCCAGTACTTC. The chain combines TRBV15 with TRBJ2-5, with TRBD1 matching over 8 bases. CDR1 is LNHNV, CDR2 YYDKDF, per germline (reference sequence). V gave up 3 bases and J gave up 5 bases; unmatched junction bases: 8. The CDR3 length is 15 residues.

The chain recombines TRBV7-6 with TRBJ1-4; 9 bases agree with TRBD1. The CDR3 totals 14 residues. The trim removed 5 bases at V and 7 bases at J, leaving 5 bases unmatched. CDR1 is SGHVS and CDR2 is FNYEAQ in the germline V gene. The CDR3 loop is CASSRLTGGEKLFF. Written as DNA, the CDR3 is TGTGCCAGCAGCCGATTGACAGGGGGTGAAAAACTGTTTTTT.